The 13 T cell receptor beta chains listed next were all sequenced from one sample in a study of cytomegalovirus exposure and HLA in healthy donors listed by TCRdb under 2017. The library was prepared using the immunoSEQ multiplex PCR assay. For the multiplex PCR, a mixture combining 60 forward primers for TCR Vbeta segments and 13 reverse primers for TCR Jbeta segments was used. TCRdb's version of the immuneACCESS table is confined to in-frame rearrangements and falls short of the full clone set. An unresolved V gene accounts for under half of the shortfall where checked; the remainder is of unknown origin. Within this sample are 45,000 to 65,000 clones, with approximately 70% of them counted one time only. Of the sample, 2.5% to 3% is held by the ten largest clones. The sample was PBMCs. The source is a man younger than 35 in good health and CMV-seronegative.

This chain joins TRBV4-2 and TRBJ2-6; 8 nucleotides line up with TRBD1. Losses at the gene ends were 2 bases for V and 0 bases for J; bases not matched to a gene: 6. Germline V gene data show CDR1 as LGHNA and CDR2 as YNFKEQ. The CDR3 consists of 18 residues. This CDR3 is CASSQPGTGPSGANVLTF. Written as DNA, the CDR3 is TGTGCCAGCAGCCAACCCGGGACAGGCCCCTCTGGGGCCAACGTCCTGACTTTC.

The chain combines TRBV4-2 with TRBJ2-1, with 11 bases aligning to TRBD1. The length of the CDR3 is 17 residues. Germline lookup yields CDR1 LGHNA and CDR2 YNFKEQ. V gave up 3 bases and J gave up 0 bases; unmatched junction bases: 4. Here the CDR3 DNA reads TGTGCCAGCAGCCAGGACAGGGGGCCCCTCTCCTACAATGAGCAGTTCTTC. This encodes CASSQDRGPLSYNEQFF.

This chain connects TRBV19 to TRBJ2-1; weak D call: TRBD2 (5 bases). The CDR3 has 13 amino acids. Looked up from germline, CDR1 is LNHDA and CDR2 is SQIVND (reference sequence). Deletions cut 3 bases from V and 5 bases from J, with 8 bases between. CDR3 nucleotide sequence: TGTGCCAGTAGTATGGCTAGCCACAATGAGCAGTTCTTC. It is translated as CASSMASHNEQFF.

This clone was picked up a small number of times. V gene TRBV29-1 combines with J gene TRBJ2-7; 7 bases are a match to TRBD1. Germline CDR1 SQVTM, CDR2 ANQGSEA. V lost 7 bases, J lost 5 bases, and 11 bases stayed unmatched. The CDR3 runs 13 residues. The CDR3 nucleotides are TGCAGCGCCCGAGACAGGGTATCCCACGAGCAGTACTTC. Amino acid sequence: CSARDRVSHEQYF.

DNA for the CDR3: TGTGCCAGCAGCCAAGGTGAAACAGGGGGCTACACCTTC. Amino acids: CASSQGETGGYTF. This chain uses TRBV4-2 with TRBJ1-2, with a tentative D call TRBD1 (6 bases). This CDR3 has 13 amino acids. V shed 1 base and J shed 8 bases, with 11 bases lying between them. The germline gives CDR1 LGHNA, CDR2 YNFKEQ.

The V call is TRBV5-1, the J call TRBJ2-6; TRBD1 might be the D (5 bases). This CDR3 has 15 residues. V lost 4 bases to trimming and J lost 0 bases, with 8 bases between them. Germline-derived CDR1 and CDR2 are SGHRS and YFSETQ. CDR3 protein: CASSQTVSGANVLTF. The CDR3 DNA follows: TGCGCCAGCAGCCAGACAGTCTCTGGGGCCAACGTCCTGACTTTC.

The chain couples TRBV30 to TRBJ2-4; 9 bases fit TRBD2. Unmatched junction bases numbered 0, after V lost 0 bases and J lost 0 bases. The CDR3 has 15 residues. CDR1 is GTSNPN, CDR2 SVGIG, per germline (reference sequence). In DNA, the CDR3 is TGTGCCTGGAGTGTACTAGCGGGAGCCAAAAACATTCAGTACTTC. Its translation: CAWSVLAGAKNIQYF.

This clone appeared a few times. The chain uses TRBV2 and TRBJ2-7, with 10 bases aligning to TRBD1. This CDR3 spans 14 amino acids. Per germline, CDR1 SNHLY and CDR2 FYNNEI. The V and J ends lost 6 bases and 3 bases, in that order; junction bases with no gene match: 5. Here the CDR3 DNA reads TGTGCCAGCAGCGAGGGACAGGGGTACTACGAGCAGTACTTC. Translated, it gives CASSEGQGYYEQYF.

CDR3 residues: CASSFSDRGRGQPQHF. Written as DNA, the CDR3 is TGTGCCAGCAGCTTTAGTGACAGGGGGCGAGGTCAGCCCCAGCATTTT. The rearrangement uses TRBV7-8 and TRBJ1-5, with 10 bases identical to TRBD1. Trimming at V came to 3 bases and at J to 6 bases, leaving 8 bases not matched to a gene. The germline gives CDR1 SGHVS, CDR2 FQNEAQ. The CDR3 spans 16 residues.

J is TRBJ1-4 and V is TRBV20-1; TRBD1 aligns across 7 bases. Germline V gene lookup returns CDR1 DFQATT and CDR2 SNEGSKA (reference sequence). The length of the CDR3 is 11 residues. Losses at the gene ends were 6 bases for V and 12 bases for J; bases not matched to a gene: 7. This chain's CDR3 is CSADGQEELFF. DNA for the CDR3: TGCAGTGCAGACGGACAGGAAGAACTGTTTTTT.

The chain recombines TRBV7-9 with TRBJ2-1; TRBD2 matches 13 bases. Germline V gene lookup returns CDR1 SEHNR and CDR2 FQNEAQ (reference sequence). This CDR3 region has 19 residues. The V gene end was trimmed by 0 bases and the J gene end by 1 base; junction bases not matched to a gene: 6. CDR3 DNA sequence: TGTGCCAGCAGCTTAGCGGAGCGGACTAGCGGGGGTTCCTACAATGAGCAGTTCTTC. Encoded protein: CASSLAERTSGGSYNEQFF. The complete variable domain, with remaining parts taken from reference TRBV7-9 and TRBJ2-1, reads DTGVSQNPRHKITKRGQNVTFRCDPISEHNRLYWYRQTLGQGPEFLTYFQNEAQLEKSRLLSDRFSAERPKGSFSTLEIQRTEQGDSAMYLCASSLAERTSGGSYNEQFFGPGTRLTVL.

V gene TRBV11-2 combines with J gene TRBJ1-6; D possibly corresponds to TRBD1 (5 bases). Germline CDR1 and CDR2: SGHAT and FQNNGV. V gave up 4 bases and J gave up 10 bases, with 14 bases separating them. The CDR3 loop spans 14 amino acids. Here the CDR3 DNA reads TGTGCCAGCAGCTCCGGCAGGGAACGGTCACCCCTCCACTTT. Its protein is CASSSGRERSPLHF.

The chain carries TRBV30 and TRBJ1-5; 10 bases are shared with TRBD1. This CDR3 is 16 amino acids long. The ends lost 0 bases at V and 4 bases at J; junction bases unmatched: 6. Germline-derived CDR1 and CDR2 are GTSNPN and SVGIG (reference sequence). CDR3 DNA sequence: TGTGCCTGGAGTGTAATGGACAGGGGGTGGAATCAGCCCCAGCATTTT. Its protein is CAWSVMDRGWNQPQHF.